These 20 T cell receptor beta chains were sequenced from one sample in a study of shared clonotypes between healthy human individuals. The naive CD8 population came from CD45RO-negative cells selected for CCR7, without terminally differentiated effector memory CD45RA+ cells. Measured with immunoSEQ multiplex PCR; TCRdb has only the in-frame clones, and not every one. The top ten hold less than 2% of the sample, which has a few million clones, about 93% seen once. The sample was naive CD8+ T cells from PBMCs. These receptors were collected from a young man in good health. Some clones in this sample may be carry-over from other donors' samples.

The chain joins TRBV27 to TRBJ1-2; the match to TRBD1 covers 8 bases. Germline V CDR1 and CDR2: MNHEY, SMNVEV (reference sequence). The CDR3 extends over 17 amino acids. V dropped 5 bases and J dropped 1; count of bases not matched to a gene: 12. For the CDR3, the DNA is TGTGCCAGCAGTCCCCTCCTGACAGGGGACTATAACTATGGCTACACCTTC. As protein: CASSPLLTGDYNYGYTF.

This chain connects TRBV29-1 to TRBJ2-1; perhaps TRBD2 as D (6 bases). The CDR3 is made up of 12 amino acids. Germline lookup yields CDR1 SQVTM and CDR2 ANQGSEA. Trimming removed 3 bases from V and 6 bases from J, with 9 bases in between. The CDR3 reads CSVDPGANEQFF. The DNA for the CDR3 is TGCAGCGTTGACCCGGGAGCCAATGAGCAGTTCTTC.

Concerning this clone itself: The same CDR3 can be traced to other DNA sequences in this sample. The V and J genes are TRBV4-1 and TRBJ1-1; no reliable D call. V lost 3 bases to trimming and J lost 1 base, with 6 bases between them. The CDR3 has 13 residues. Germline V gene data show CDR1 as MGHRA and CDR2 as YSYEKL. The CDR3 sequence: CASSQRRNTEAFF. CDR3 DNA: TGCGCCAGCAGCCAGAGAAGGAACACTGAAGCTTTCTTT.

The chain uses TRBV6-5 and TRBJ1-2, with D hard to call. Germline-derived CDR1 and CDR2 are MNHEY and SVGAGI. The CDR3 length is 14 residues. The V end lost 6 bases, the J end lost 4 bases, and 15 bases lay between the germline ends. The CDR3 region has the DNA TGTGCCAGCAGCCTCCTAGGGAGAGCCTATGGCTACACCTTC. Its protein is CASSLLGRAYGYTF.

The chain combines TRBV11-2 with TRBJ2-7; D may match TRBD1 or TRBD2 (5 bases each). The V end was cut by 3 bases, the J end by 0 bases, with 9 bases between. This CDR3 has 14 residues. From germline, CDR1 is SGHAT and CDR2 FQNNGV. Here the CDR3 reads CASSFDSGSYEQYF. The CDR3 DNA sequence: TGTGCCAGCAGCTTTGACAGCGGCTCCTACGAGCAGTACTTC.

CDR3 DNA sequence: TGTGCCAGCAGTGACGGGGCTGGGCAAGAGACCCAGTACTTC. Its protein is CASSDGAGQETQYF. The chain couples TRBV25-1 to TRBJ2-5, with D perhaps being TRBD1 or TRBD2 (5 bases each). The CDR3 covers 14 residues. Germline V gene lookup returns CDR1 MGHDK and CDR2 SYGVNS. V was cut by 3 bases and J by 2 bases, with 10 bases left in between.

V is TRBV13 and J is TRBJ2-7; D is unclear. The germline V and J ends were trimmed by 6 bases and 3 bases, with 6 bases remaining between them. Germline assignment: CDR1 PRHDT and CDR2 FYEKMQ (reference sequence). This CDR3 has 11 amino acids. CDR3 region: CASREHYEQYF. The CDR3 DNA reads TGTGCCAGCAGGGAACACTACGAGCAGTACTTC.

This clone was counted a single time. CDR3 in DNA: TGTGCCAGCAGCTCCCAGGTCGGCCTAGCGGGAGATACGCAGTATTTT. Amino acids: CASSSQVGLAGDTQYF. The genes are TRBV7-6 and TRBJ2-3; 8 bases map to TRBD2. This CDR3 is 16 amino acids long. The V segment lost 4 bases and the J segment 5 bases; nucleotides outside the gene matches: 11. Germline V CDR1 and CDR2: SGHVS, FNYEAQ. The variable domain in full, with the rest retrieved from reference TRBV7-6 and TRBJ2-3, is GAGVSQSPRYKVTKRGQDVALRCDPISGHVSLYWYRQALGQGPEFLTYFNYEAQQDKSGLPNDRFSAERPEGSISTLTIQRTEQRDSAMYRCASSSQVGLAGDTQYFGPGTRLTVL.

The rearrangement links TRBV11-2 to TRBJ1-1, with 8 bases that match TRBD1. The germline CDR1 and CDR2 sequences are SGHAT and FQNNGV. Trimming cost V 3 bases and J 6 bases; bases outside gene matches: 15. This CDR3 contains 17 residues. CDR3 region: CASSFFLRTGWLSEAFF. The CDR3 DNA reads TGTGCCAGCAGCTTCTTCCTAAGGACAGGGTGGTTATCTGAAGCTTTCTTT.

J is TRBJ2-2 and V is TRBV4-1; D possibly uses TRBD1 or TRBD2 (5 bases each). CDR1 and CDR2 from the germline V gene are MGHRA and YSYEKL. V was trimmed by 4 bases and J by 5 bases, leaving 23 bases between them. This CDR3 contains 18 residues. The CDR3: CASSPRAGRGILTGELFF. CDR3 DNA sequence: TGCGCCAGCAGCCCTAGGGCAGGGCGAGGGATTTTGACCGGGGAGCTGTTTTTT.

This sequence joins TRBV7-9 and TRBJ2-2; D is unresolved. The CDR3 length is 18 residues. The V gene's germline CDR1 is SEHNR and CDR2 FQNEAQ (reference sequence). Trimming took off 5 bases at V and 6 bases at J, with 25 bases between the two ends. The CDR3 nucleotides read TGTGCCAGCAGCCCTAGGTCGGGTGGCAACCAAAGGGCCGGGGAGCTGTTTTTT. Its protein product is CASSPRSGGNQRAGELFF.

This sequence joins TRBV29-1 and TRBJ2-7; D call uncertain. Trimming removed 5 bases at V and 1 base at J, with 15 bases between. This CDR3 has 14 residues. The germline V gene encodes CDR1 SQVTM and CDR2 ANQGSEA. CDR3 region: CSVFSMDGSYEQYF. The DNA for the CDR3 is TGCAGCGTTTTTTCAATGGACGGGTCCTACGAGCAGTACTTC.

CDR3 amino acids: CASSDSLRGYTF. The DNA for the CDR3 is TGCGCCAGCAGCGATTCTCTCCGCGGCTACACCTTC. This sequence joins TRBV4-1 and TRBJ1-2; no firm D call. The ends were cut back, 5 bases at V and 8 bases at J, with 12 bases in the middle. The CDR3 runs to 12 residues. From germline, CDR1 is MGHRA and CDR2 YSYEKL.

The CDR3 loop reads CSVLAGEQFF. For the CDR3, the DNA is TGCAGCGTTCTAGCCGGTGAGCAGTTCTTC. The J gene is TRBJ2-1, the V gene TRBV29-1, with D possibly TRBD2 on 5 matching bases. The V gene lost 5 bases and the J gene lost 9 bases, with 8 bases spanning the gap. CDR1 is SQVTM and CDR2 is ANQGSEA in the germline V gene. The CDR3 contains 10 residues.

The CDR3 DNA reads as TGTGCCAGCAGTGACTGGGGGACAGAAAAAGGTGGCTACACCTTC. Translated, it gives CASSDWGTEKGGYTF. The chain recombines TRBV6-4 with TRBJ1-2; 7 bases match TRBD1. V lost 1 base to trimming and J lost 7 bases; unmatched junction nucleotides: 9. Germline loops: CDR1 MRHNA, CDR2 SNTAGT. The length of the CDR3 is 15 residues.

The chain carries TRBV6-6 and TRBJ2-7; a possible D gene is TRBD1 (6 bases). Germline lookup yields CDR1 MNHNY and CDR2 SVGAGI (reference sequence). Trimming removed 6 bases from V and 2 bases from J, with 14 bases in between. CDR3 length equals 14 residues. The chain's CDR3 is CASSPGTLPYEQYF. DNA of the CDR3: TGTGCCAGCAGCCCCGGGACACTCCCCTACGAGCAGTACTTC.

Here the CDR3 DNA reads TGTGCCAGCAGCGTAGTGGGGACAGCGAACACTGAAGCTTTCTTT. Its translation is CASSVVGTANTEAFF. The gene calls are TRBV9 and TRBJ1-1; 7 bases agree with TRBD1. Germline-derived CDR1 and CDR2 are SGDLS and YYNGEE. Losses at the gene ends were 0 bases for V and 1 base for J; bases not matched to a gene: 3. CDR3 size: 15 residues.

This chain connects TRBV4-3 to TRBJ2-1; D uncertain. This CDR3 has 19 residues. Per germline, CDR1 LGHNA and CDR2 YSLEER. Trimming cost V 1 base and J 2 bases, with 21 bases left between them. The CDR3 nucleotides are TGCGCCAGCAGCCAAGGTATTGTGGCGGAAGACTTCCCCTACAATGAGCAGTTCTTC. This translates into CASSQGIVAEDFPYNEQFF.

The chain joins TRBV29-1 to TRBJ2-3; D not certain. Trimming took 1 base from V and 2 from J, leaving 7 bases between them. The germline gives CDR1 SQVTM, CDR2 ANQGSEA. This CDR3 spans 13 amino acids. The DNA of the CDR3 is TGCAGCGTTGAAGTGAGGTTCACAGATACGCAGTATTTT. The encoded protein is CSVEVRFTDTQYF.

Notes on this clone: Distinct nucleotide sequences in the sample also encode this CDR3. V usage is TRBV7-6 and J usage is TRBJ1-1, with unresolved D. The germline V and J ends were trimmed by 0 bases and 0 bases, with 5 bases remaining between them. Germline V gives CDR1 SGHVS, CDR2 FNYEAQ. The CDR3 is 14 residues long. The CDR3 bases are TGTGCCAGCAGCTTAGCTGGGATGAACACTGAAGCTTTCTTT. This gives the protein CASSLAGMNTEAFF.